Listed below are T cell receptor beta chains from one sample, sequenced in a study of T cells in Graves' hyperthyroidism and ophthalmopathy. TCRdb re-analysed the multiplex PCR reads in MiXCR, keeping a single row per CDR3 protein. Here the sample spans over 700,000 distinct CDR3 sequences, around 39% being singletons. Sequencing input: blood. All receptors come from a man between 18 and 29 years old with Graves' hyperthyroidism. Both conserved end residues are part of each CDR3. D genes are given only for firm matches. Some rows mark clone size as missing; the rest say once, few, many or name a class of expanded clone.

j_call: TRBJ1-1; d_call: TRBD1; clone_size: NA; v_call: TRBV2; cdr3_length: 13; cdr3_nt: TGTGCCAGCAGGGTGGACAGGGGCGCAGTAGCTTTCTTT; cdr3_aa: CASRVDRGAVAFF
j_call: TRBJ1-1; d_call: NA; clone_size: NA; v_call: TRBV13; cdr3_length: 16; cdr3_nt: TGTGCCAGCAGCTTAGTGCACGCAGGTTGGAGGACTGAAGCTTTCTTT; cdr3_aa: CASSLVHAGWRTEAFF
j_call: TRBJ1-6; d_call: TRBD1; clone_size: NA; v_call: TRBV12-3/TRBV12-4; cdr3_length: 15; cdr3_nt: TGTGCCAGCAGTCTAAGACAGGGGAACAATCAGCCCCTCCACTTT; cdr3_aa: CASSLRQGNNQPLHF
j_call: TRBJ2-5; d_call: TRBD2; clone_size: few; v_call: TRBV20-1; cdr3_length: 13; cdr3_nt: TGCAGTGCACAAGCGGGGGTTTATAAGACCCAGTACTTC; cdr3_aa: CSAQAGVYKTQYF
j_call: TRBJ2-7; d_call: NA; clone_size: NA; v_call: TRBV19; cdr3_length: 13; cdr3_nt: TGTGCCAGTAGTATAGCCCTTCTCTACGAGCAGTACTTC; cdr3_aa: CASSIALLYEQYF
j_call: TRBJ2-7; d_call: NA; clone_size: few; v_call: TRBV12-3/TRBV12-4; cdr3_length: 13; cdr3_nt: TGTGCCAGCAGTCGACACCTTGCGGGCGAGCAGTACTTC; cdr3_aa: CASSRHLAGEQYF
j_call: TRBJ2-7; d_call: NA; clone_size: NA; v_call: TRBV7-9; cdr3_length: 13; cdr3_nt: TGTGCCAGCAGTCTTAGTGTAAACTACGAGCAGTACTTC; cdr3_aa: CASSLSVNYEQYF
j_call: TRBJ1-6; d_call: TRBD1; clone_size: NA; v_call: TRBV12-3/TRBV12-4; cdr3_length: 14; cdr3_nt: TGTGCCAGCAGATATAACAGGGGGCGGTCACCCCTCCACTTT; cdr3_aa: CASRYNRGRSPLHF
j_call: TRBJ1-6; d_call: TRBD1; clone_size: few; v_call: TRBV4-1; cdr3_length: 15; cdr3_nt: TGCGCCAGCAGCTTAACCGGGACAGGGGTTTCACCCCTCCACTTT; cdr3_aa: CASSLTGTGVSPLHF
j_call: TRBJ1-2; d_call: NA; clone_size: many; v_call: TRBV12-3/TRBV12-4; cdr3_length: 14; cdr3_nt: TGTGCCAGCACCCCCCCGTGGATGAGCGATGGCTACACCTTC; cdr3_aa: CASTPPWMSDGYTF
j_call: TRBJ1-2; d_call: NA; clone_size: few; v_call: TRBV20-1; cdr3_length: 14; cdr3_nt: TGCAGTGCTGTAGCAGGGGCCGGGGACTATGGCTACACCTTC; cdr3_aa: CSAVAGAGDYGYTF
j_call: TRBJ2-7; d_call: NA; clone_size: NA; v_call: TRBV2; cdr3_length: 12; cdr3_nt: TGTGCCAGCCGAGGACTGAACTACGAGCAGTACTTC; cdr3_aa: CASRGLNYEQYF
j_call: TRBJ2-5; d_call: NA; clone_size: NA; v_call: TRBV7-9; cdr3_length: 14; cdr3_nt: TGTGCCAGCAGCTTAGGGCTATCTGGAGAGACCCAGTACTTC; cdr3_aa: CASSLGLSGETQYF
j_call: TRBJ1-1; d_call: NA; clone_size: few; v_call: TRBV6-1; cdr3_length: 12; cdr3_nt: TGTGCCAGCAGTGACGTTTTGGAGCGTCCGTTCTTT; cdr3_aa: CASSDVLERPFF
j_call: TRBJ1-4; d_call: NA; clone_size: NA; v_call: TRBV20-1; cdr3_length: 14; cdr3_nt: TGCAGTGCTACTCCACCTTCAACTAATGAAAAACTGTTTTTT; cdr3_aa: CSATPPSTNEKLFF
j_call: TRBJ1-1; d_call: TRBD1; clone_size: few; v_call: TRBV10-3; cdr3_length: 15; cdr3_nt: TGTGCCATCAGTGGCAGGGGGCTTCTAAACACTGAAGCTTTCTTT; cdr3_aa: CAISGRGLLNTEAFF
j_call: TRBJ1-1; d_call: NA; clone_size: many; v_call: TRBV29-1; cdr3_length: 15; cdr3_nt: TGCAGCGTCTCGAAGCCAGGGTTTTTGAACACTGAAGCTTTCTTT; cdr3_aa: CSVSKPGFLNTEAFF
j_call: TRBJ1-3; d_call: NA; clone_size: NA; v_call: TRBV7-2; cdr3_length: 15; cdr3_nt: TGTGCCAGCAGCTTCCAGGGATCTTTTGGAAACACCATATATTTT; cdr3_aa: CASSFQGSFGNTIYF
j_call: TRBJ2-2; d_call: NA; clone_size: many; v_call: TRBV29-1; cdr3_length: 12; cdr3_nt: TGCAGCGTTGAAGAGCCCCCGGGGGAGCTGTTTTTT; cdr3_aa: CSVEEPPGELFF
j_call: TRBJ2-2; d_call: NA; clone_size: few; v_call: TRBV7-9; cdr3_length: 12; cdr3_nt: TGTGCCAGCAAGGGGCTGCCCGGGGAGCTGTTTTTT; cdr3_aa: CASKGLPGELFF
j_call: TRBJ2-7; d_call: NA; clone_size: NA; v_call: TRBV3-1; cdr3_length: 15; cdr3_nt: TGTGCCAGCAGCCAAGCCGGACTCCGTGAGGGCGAGCAGTACTTC; cdr3_aa: CASSQAGLREGEQYF
j_call: TRBJ1-2; d_call: NA; clone_size: NA; v_call: TRBV29-1; cdr3_length: 12; cdr3_nt: TGCAGCGGGGCTTGGGGCTACTATGGCTACACCTTC; cdr3_aa: CSGAWGYYGYTF
j_call: TRBJ1-2; d_call: TRBD1; clone_size: NA; v_call: TRBV7-9; cdr3_length: 14; cdr3_nt: TGTGCCAGCAGCTCATCTGGGACAGTGTATGGCTACACCTTC; cdr3_aa: CASSSSGTVYGYTF
j_call: TRBJ1-1; d_call: NA; clone_size: NA; v_call: TRBV6-4; cdr3_length: 13; cdr3_nt: TGTGCCAGCAGCGAGGAATCGGAAACTGAAGCTTTCTTT; cdr3_aa: CASSEESETEAFF
j_call: TRBJ2-5; d_call: NA; clone_size: NA; v_call: TRBV9; cdr3_length: 14; cdr3_nt: TGTGCCAGCAGCCCTATCGGGAGTGGGGAGACCCAGTACTTC; cdr3_aa: CASSPIGSGETQYF
j_call: TRBJ2-2; d_call: TRBD2; clone_size: NA; v_call: TRBV7-2; cdr3_length: 20; cdr3_nt: TGTGCCAGCAGCTCCACAGCGGGTCTAGCGGGAGGTCCATACACCGGGGAGCTGTTTTTT; cdr3_aa: CASSSTAGLAGGPYTGELFF
j_call: TRBJ1-5; d_call: NA; clone_size: NA; v_call: TRBV4-1; cdr3_length: 15; cdr3_nt: TGCGCCAGCAGCCAAGGCTTCACAGGCAATCAGCCCCAGCATTTT; cdr3_aa: CASSQGFTGNQPQHF
j_call: TRBJ1-1; d_call: TRBD1; clone_size: NA; v_call: TRBV20-1; cdr3_length: 14; cdr3_nt: TGCAGTGCTCCATGGGAGGTGGACAGGGTGGAAGCTTTCTTT; cdr3_aa: CSAPWEVDRVEAFF
j_call: TRBJ2-7; d_call: NA; clone_size: many; v_call: TRBV7-9; cdr3_length: 13; cdr3_nt: TGTGCCAGCAGCCCGGACAGACCATACGAGCAGTACTTC; cdr3_aa: CASSPDRPYEQYF
j_call: TRBJ1-4; d_call: TRBD1; clone_size: many; v_call: TRBV20-1; cdr3_length: 13; cdr3_nt: TGCAGTGCTAGTCGGACAGGGCGTGAAAAACTGTTTTTT; cdr3_aa: CSASRTGREKLFF
j_call: TRBJ2-7; d_call: NA; clone_size: NA; v_call: TRBV10-3; cdr3_length: 17; cdr3_nt: TGTGCCATCAGTGAGTCGACGGAATGGGACCCTACCTACGAGCAGTACTTC; cdr3_aa: CAISESTEWDPTYEQYF
j_call: TRBJ1-1; d_call: NA; clone_size: NA; v_call: TRBV20-1; cdr3_length: 15; cdr3_nt: TGCAGTGCTAGTGTAAAGGTATCTTGGGACACTGAAGCTTTCTTT; cdr3_aa: CSASVKVSWDTEAFF
j_call: TRBJ1-4; d_call: NA; clone_size: many; v_call: TRBV15; cdr3_length: 13; cdr3_nt: TGTGCCACCAGGGAGAACCCTAATGAAAAACTGTTTTTT; cdr3_aa: CATRENPNEKLFF
j_call: TRBJ2-7; d_call: TRBD2; clone_size: NA; v_call: TRBV30; cdr3_length: 17; cdr3_nt: TGTGCCTGGAGTGATCCTTGGGCGGGAGAGGGACCCTACGAGCAGTACTTC; cdr3_aa: CAWSDPWAGEGPYEQYF
j_call: TRBJ2-7; d_call: NA; clone_size: few; v_call: TRBV20-1; cdr3_length: 11; cdr3_nt: TGCGGCGTGCCCGTTATCTACGAGCAGTACTTC; cdr3_aa: CGVPVIYEQYF
j_call: TRBJ1-2; d_call: TRBD1; clone_size: many; v_call: TRBV9; cdr3_length: 15; cdr3_nt: TGTGCCAGCAGCGTAGGTGGAGGGGGCAACTATGGCTACACCTTC; cdr3_aa: CASSVGGGGNYGYTF
j_call: TRBJ1-2; d_call: NA; clone_size: NA; v_call: TRBV9; cdr3_length: 15; cdr3_nt: TGTGCCAGCAGCGTAGAAGGGGATGGGGTCAATGGCTACACCTTC; cdr3_aa: CASSVEGDGVNGYTF
j_call: TRBJ1-1; d_call: NA; clone_size: NA; v_call: TRBV12-5; cdr3_length: 12; cdr3_nt: TGTGCTAGTGGTCTGGACAGCACCGAAGCTTTCTTT; cdr3_aa: CASGLDSTEAFF
j_call: TRBJ1-2; d_call: TRBD1; clone_size: few; v_call: TRBV20-1; cdr3_length: 14; cdr3_nt: TGCAGTGCTAGAGAACAGGGGGCGGACTATGGCTACACCTTC; cdr3_aa: CSAREQGADYGYTF
j_call: TRBJ1-6; d_call: NA; clone_size: many; v_call: TRBV6-5; cdr3_length: 16; cdr3_nt: TGTGCCAGCAGTGAAAGGGGGGATACCTATAATTCACCCCTCCACTTT; cdr3_aa: CASSERGDTYNSPLHF
j_call: TRBJ1-1; d_call: NA; clone_size: NA; v_call: TRBV5-1; cdr3_length: 15; cdr3_nt: TGCGCCAGCAGCCCCTGGAAGTCTATGAACACTGAAGCTTTCTTT; cdr3_aa: CASSPWKSMNTEAFF
j_call: TRBJ1-1; d_call: NA; clone_size: many; v_call: TRBV7-2; cdr3_length: 15; cdr3_nt: TGTGCCAGCAGCTTAGGACGGAGCTTGAACACTGAAGCTTTCTTT; cdr3_aa: CASSLGRSLNTEAFF